A selection of T cell receptor beta chains follows, all from one sample in a study of shared clonotypes between healthy human individuals. Using immunoSEQ multiplex PCR, the repertoire was profiled, and TCRdb retains in-frame clones only, with some absent. The repertoire consists of approximately 1.9 million clones, with 80% to 95% occurring once and the leading ten covering about 1.6%. The sequenced sample was naive CD8+ T cells from PBMCs. The receptors were gathered from a man between 18 and 35 years old in good health. Some clones in this sample may be carry-over from other donors' samples. CDR3s include the opening cysteine and the closing phenylalanine or tryptophan. Each record gives: J gene, CDR3 length, clone size, D gene, V gene, CDR3 DNA, CDR3 protein. The D gene is left open where the match is weak. The size entry is marked missing in some rows and otherwise reads once, few, many or a size class.

j_call: TRBJ1-1
cdr3_length: 14
clone_size: NA
d_call: NA
v_call: TRBV2
cdr3_nt: TGTGCCAGCAGTGAAGGGCGGCGGCTCGTTGAAGCTTTCTTT
cdr3_aa: CASSEGRRLVEAFF

j_call: TRBJ1-5
cdr3_length: 15
clone_size: NA
d_call: NA
v_call: TRBV5-5
cdr3_nt: TGTGCCAGCAGCTTGGGGTCACAGGTGAATCAGCCCCAGCATTTT
cdr3_aa: CASSLGSQVNQPQHF

j_call: TRBJ1-4
cdr3_length: 13
clone_size: NA
d_call: NA
v_call: TRBV27
cdr3_nt: TGTGCCAGCAGTTTACAGGGGAGGGAAAAACTGTTTTTT
cdr3_aa: CASSLQGREKLFF

j_call: TRBJ2-1
cdr3_length: 13
clone_size: once
d_call: NA
v_call: TRBV27
cdr3_nt: TGTGCCAGCAGTTGGATCCCGATGAATGAGCAGTTCTTC
cdr3_aa: CASSWIPMNEQFF

j_call: TRBJ1-1
cdr3_length: 14
clone_size: NA
d_call: NA
v_call: TRBV7-9
cdr3_nt: TGTGCCAGCAGCTTGGCAGGAGGGAGCACTGAAGCTTTCTTT
cdr3_aa: CASSLAGGSTEAFF

j_call: TRBJ2-1
cdr3_length: 16
clone_size: NA
d_call: NA
v_call: TRBV11-2
cdr3_nt: TGTGCCAGCAGCTTAGGGCCCCGCAGCTCCTACAATGAGCAGTTCTTC
cdr3_aa: CASSLGPRSSYNEQFF

j_call: TRBJ2-2
cdr3_length: 14
clone_size: NA
d_call: NA
v_call: TRBV19
cdr3_nt: TGTGCCAGTACCGACCGAGTTCTCACCGGGGAGCTGTTTTTT
cdr3_aa: CASTDRVLTGELFF

j_call: TRBJ1-2
cdr3_length: 13
clone_size: NA
d_call: NA
v_call: TRBV5-1
cdr3_nt: TGCGCCAGCAGCGGGGGACTGACGGGTGGCTACACCTTC
cdr3_aa: CASSGGLTGGYTF

j_call: TRBJ2-5
cdr3_length: 13
clone_size: NA
d_call: NA
v_call: TRBV7-8
cdr3_nt: TGTGCCAGCAGCTTAGGGGGGAAAGGGACCCAGTACTTC
cdr3_aa: CASSLGGKGTQYF

j_call: TRBJ2-1
cdr3_length: 14
clone_size: NA
d_call: NA
v_call: TRBV27
cdr3_nt: TGTGCCAGCAGTTTGGTCCGCTCCTACAATGAGCAGTTCTTC
cdr3_aa: CASSLVRSYNEQFF

j_call: TRBJ2-7
cdr3_length: 14
clone_size: NA
d_call: NA
v_call: TRBV4-1
cdr3_nt: TGCGCCAGCAGCCAAGATCTGAGGTCCTACGAGCAGTACTTC
cdr3_aa: CASSQDLRSYEQYF

j_call: TRBJ2-7
cdr3_length: 16
clone_size: NA
d_call: NA
v_call: TRBV7-2
cdr3_nt: TGTGCCAGCAGCTTATGGGCGACGGGGGTATCCTACGAGCAGTACTTC
cdr3_aa: CASSLWATGVSYEQYF

j_call: TRBJ2-7
cdr3_length: 14
clone_size: NA
d_call: NA
v_call: TRBV27
cdr3_nt: TGTGCCAGCAGTTTATTGAGGAGCTCCTACGAGCAGTACTTC
cdr3_aa: CASSLLRSSYEQYF

j_call: TRBJ1-1
cdr3_length: 15
clone_size: NA
d_call: TRBD1
v_call: TRBV19
cdr3_nt: TGTGCCAGTAGTATTAAAGGGACAGGGAACACTGAAGCTTTCTTT
cdr3_aa: CASSIKGTGNTEAFF

j_call: TRBJ1-5
cdr3_length: 13
clone_size: NA
d_call: NA
v_call: TRBV28
cdr3_nt: TGTGCCAGCAGCTCCCACAGGGACCAGCCCCAGCATTTT
cdr3_aa: CASSSHRDQPQHF

j_call: TRBJ2-7
cdr3_length: 11
clone_size: few
d_call: NA
v_call: TRBV28
cdr3_nt: TGTGCCAGCAGTTTACTCTACGAGCAGTACTTC
cdr3_aa: CASSLLYEQYF

j_call: TRBJ2-7
cdr3_length: 14
clone_size: NA
d_call: NA
v_call: TRBV2
cdr3_nt: TGTGCCAGCGCGCGCAGGGGTTTGTCCTACGAGCAGTACTTC
cdr3_aa: CASARRGLSYEQYF

j_call: TRBJ2-2
cdr3_length: 14
clone_size: NA
d_call: NA
v_call: TRBV5-6
cdr3_nt: TGTGCCAGCAGCTTGCGGGCCGGGACCGGGGAGCTGTTTTTT
cdr3_aa: CASSLRAGTGELFF

j_call: TRBJ2-2
cdr3_length: 14
clone_size: NA
d_call: TRBD2
v_call: TRBV29-1
cdr3_nt: TGCAGCGCACTCGGGAGGCAGAACACCGGGGAGCTGTTTTTT
cdr3_aa: CSALGRQNTGELFF

j_call: TRBJ2-1
cdr3_length: 14
clone_size: NA
d_call: NA
v_call: TRBV9
cdr3_nt: TGTGCCAGCAGCGTCGGCGGGGACGCCTATGAGCAGTTCTTC
cdr3_aa: CASSVGGDAYEQFF

j_call: TRBJ2-1
cdr3_length: 16
clone_size: NA
d_call: TRBD2
v_call: TRBV27
cdr3_nt: TGTGCCAGCAGTTTAGTTCAGGGAGGGGCCTACAATGAGCAGTTCTTC
cdr3_aa: CASSLVQGGAYNEQFF

j_call: TRBJ1-5
cdr3_length: 15
clone_size: NA
d_call: NA
v_call: TRBV7-9
cdr3_nt: TGTGCCAGCAGCGCAAGAGGTCAGTGTAGTCAGCCCCAGCATTTT
cdr3_aa: CASSARGQCSQPQHF

j_call: TRBJ1-1
cdr3_length: 15
clone_size: few
d_call: NA
v_call: TRBV5-1
cdr3_nt: TGCGCCAGCAGCTTGGCCAGGGGAACCCACACTGAAGCTTTCTTT
cdr3_aa: CASSLARGTHTEAFF

j_call: TRBJ2-7
cdr3_length: 13
clone_size: NA
d_call: NA
v_call: TRBV5-8
cdr3_nt: TGTGCCAGCAGCTCGCAGGACTGGAACGAGCAGTACTTC
cdr3_aa: CASSSQDWNEQYF

j_call: TRBJ2-3
cdr3_length: 15
clone_size: NA
d_call: NA
v_call: TRBV11-2
cdr3_nt: TGTGCCAGCAGCTTAGCAATCCGTAGCACAGATACGCAGTATTTT
cdr3_aa: CASSLAIRSTDTQYF

j_call: TRBJ2-1
cdr3_length: 15
clone_size: NA
d_call: TRBD2
v_call: TRBV19
cdr3_nt: TGTGCCAGTAGTATTTCTAGCGGGATCTACAATGAGCAGTTCTTC
cdr3_aa: CASSISSGIYNEQFF

j_call: TRBJ2-2
cdr3_length: 13
clone_size: NA
d_call: NA
v_call: TRBV11-2
cdr3_nt: TGTGCCAGCAGCTTAGTCTTCACCGGGGAGCTGTTTTTT
cdr3_aa: CASSLVFTGELFF

j_call: TRBJ2-7
cdr3_length: 15
clone_size: NA
d_call: NA
v_call: TRBV27
cdr3_nt: TGTGCCAGCAGTTATGGACAACCCCCCCTCTACGAGCAGTACTTC
cdr3_aa: CASSYGQPPLYEQYF

j_call: TRBJ1-3
cdr3_length: 15
clone_size: NA
d_call: TRBD1
v_call: TRBV27
cdr3_nt: TGTGCCAGCGGGCCGGGACAGGGGAGCTGGAACACCATATATTTT
cdr3_aa: CASGPGQGSWNTIYF

j_call: TRBJ2-7
cdr3_length: 12
clone_size: NA
d_call: NA
v_call: TRBV5-4
cdr3_nt: TGTGCCAGCAGCTTGGGGCGAACCGAGCAGTACTTC
cdr3_aa: CASSLGRTEQYF

j_call: TRBJ1-5
cdr3_length: 15
clone_size: few
d_call: NA
v_call: TRBV19
cdr3_nt: TGTGCCAGTAGTATGACGGGGACATCTAATCAGCCCCAGCATTTT
cdr3_aa: CASSMTGTSNQPQHF

j_call: TRBJ2-7
cdr3_length: 16
clone_size: NA
d_call: NA
v_call: TRBV27
cdr3_nt: TGTGCCAGCAGTTTTAGGGGCCCAAATAACGGCGACGAGCAGTACTTC
cdr3_aa: CASSFRGPNNGDEQYF

j_call: TRBJ2-5
cdr3_length: 17
clone_size: NA
d_call: NA
v_call: TRBV28
cdr3_nt: TGTGCCAGCAGCCCGACTCCCCCGACGGGGCAGCAAGAGACCCAGTACTTC
cdr3_aa: CASSPTPPTGQQETQYF

j_call: TRBJ2-1
cdr3_length: 15
clone_size: once
d_call: NA
v_call: TRBV11-1
cdr3_nt: TGTGCCAGCAGCCAAACGACTAGCTCCTACAATGAGCAGTTCTTC
cdr3_aa: CASSQTTSSYNEQFF

j_call: TRBJ2-7
cdr3_length: 16
clone_size: NA
d_call: NA
v_call: TRBV4-3
cdr3_nt: TGCGCCAGCAGCCAAGATAAGCTAGCGAAATCCTACGAGCAGTACTTC
cdr3_aa: CASSQDKLAKSYEQYF

j_call: TRBJ2-1
cdr3_length: 13
clone_size: NA
d_call: NA
v_call: TRBV5-1
cdr3_nt: TGCGCCAGCACCCCGGTGGGTTACAATGAGCAGTTCTTC
cdr3_aa: CASTPVGYNEQFF